This T cell receptor beta chain was identified in a study of regulatory T cells in long-lasting Graves disease. On the study more broadly: Less than 3 months of antithyroid drugs had been taken by newly diagnosed Graves' patients.

Libraries of TCR beta came from iRepertoire HTBI primers plus Arm-PCR of CDR3 regions. MiXCR, applied by TCRdb to the multiplex PCR reads, yields one record per CDR3 protein. The table lists 550,000 to 700,000 distinct CDR3 sequences, about 16% of them singletons. The time point was: newly diagnosed GD, antithyroid drugs for less than 3 months. The TCR library was made from RNA extracted from PBMCs. On this clonotype: The antigen is unknown.

Per germline, CDR1 MNHEY and CDR2 SVGEGT. Losses at the gene ends were 1 base for V and 4 bases for J; bases not matched to a gene: 6. There are 18 residues in the CDR3. The study's findings and limits: Thyroid tissue was not studied; only peripheral blood was.

These data are also associated with another study on T cells in Graves' hyperthyroidism and ophthalmopathy.

Sequencing was performed on peripheral blood mononuclear cells (PBMCs), taken at new diagnosis, from a patient treated with antithyroid drugs. This rearrangement joins TRBV6-2 or TRBV6-3 to TRBJ2-3, with 15 nucleotides matching TRBD2. The clonotype originates from a man aged 18 to 35 with Graves disease. The chain's CDR3 is CASSYWAGLAGGPDTQYF. The CDR3 DNA reads as TGTGCCAGCAGTTACTGGGCGGGACTAGCGGGAGGTCCAGATACGCAGTATTTT.